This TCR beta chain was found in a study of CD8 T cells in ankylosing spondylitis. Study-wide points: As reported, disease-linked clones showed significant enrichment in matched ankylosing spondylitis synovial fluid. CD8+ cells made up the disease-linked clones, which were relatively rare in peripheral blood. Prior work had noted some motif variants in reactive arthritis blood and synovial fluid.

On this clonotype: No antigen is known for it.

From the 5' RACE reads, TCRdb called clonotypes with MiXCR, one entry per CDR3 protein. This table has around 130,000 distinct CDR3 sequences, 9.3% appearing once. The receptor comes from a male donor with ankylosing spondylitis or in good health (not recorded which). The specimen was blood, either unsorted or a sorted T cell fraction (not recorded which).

CDR3 region: CSARYGLAEATGEQYF. The CDR3 coding sequence is TGCAGTGCTAGATATGGACTAGCGGAGGCAACGGGCGAGCAGTACTTC. The chain links TRBV20-1 to TRBJ2-7; 10 bases agree with TRBD2. CDR3 length: 16 residues. CDR1 is DFQATT and CDR2 is SNEGSKA in the germline V gene (reference sequence). The ends lost 2 bases at V and 6 bases at J; junction bases unmatched: 13.